Listed here is a single TCR beta chain. Using immunoSEQ multiplex PCR, the repertoire was profiled, and TCRdb retains in-frame clones only, with some absent. Of approximately 1.4 million clones in the sample, roughly 98% were seen once. The sample is drawn from a study of shared clonotypes between healthy human individuals. The germline V gene has CDR1 LNHDA and CDR2 SQIVND (reference sequence). The CDR3 loop spans 14 amino acids. The V end was cut by 6 bases, the J end by 2 bases, with 14 bases between. The rearrangement joins TRBV19 to TRBJ2-7; D remains ambiguous. The specimen sequenced was naive CD4+ T cells sorted from blood. Subset denoted: CD45RA+ positively selected. This TCR derives from a young man in good health. CDR3 sequence (DNA): TGTGCCAGTAGGGGCCTCGGAAGCACCTACGAGCAGTACTTC. It translates to CASRGLGSTYEQYF.